The following is a T cell receptor (beta chain) sequence with its context. Its target antigen remains unknown. The read terminates 3 residues before the CDR3 end, so the remaining end is supplied by the germline J gene. This record belongs to a study of T cells in women clearing cervical HPV infection (dated by TCRdb to the late 2010s). Regarding the complete study: The cases were roughly 25 women with histologically confirmed HPV16-related CIN3 or worse, and 2 of these cases were invasive cancers. The 20 to 25 controls were women who cleared a single incident HPV16 infection within 12 months without developing precancer or cancer. The parent cohort enrolled roughly 9,600 women aged 18 or older in Guanacaste, Costa Rica, during about 1992 to 1994 and followed them for 7 to 8 years. Since only a few of the women had HLA typing available, the possibility that HLA type was acting as a confounder could not be ruled out. An exploratory proof-of-principle case-control study, nested within the Guanacaste HPV Natural History Study in Costa Rica, was conducted to compare TCR repertoires across cervical HPV16 outcomes. As quality controls, five blinded duplicates were added to each group, bringing the total to approximately 60 samples made up of roughly 50 participants and some ten replicates. A median age of approximately 32 years was observed in cases versus roughly 38 in controls, and no significant differences in baseline characteristics were found. Cases and controls were matched on year of sample collection and on age within five years. Blood from cases was collected at the visit at which the lesion was first identified, whereas blood from controls was collected once infection was no longer detected. Among cases, blood sampling occurred a median of about 150 days after lesion detection, with an interquartile range of roughly 90 to 200 days.

Every participant had a single incident cervical HPV16 infection, and women with prevalent HPV16 infections were excluded. Cervical HPV DNA was detected with MY09/MY11 PCR, and genotyping was done by dot-blot hybridization. Fifteen mL of heparinized blood were centrifuged, and the buffy coat was aliquoted, frozen at -30°C, then stored at -80°C. QIAGEN kits were used to extract genomic DNA from the buffy coat specimens. Study-wide conclusions, independent of this receptor: Cases had lower TRBV6-7 relative abundance than controls (0.11% versus 0.16%; Bonferroni P = 0.0008). TCR repertoire richness was significantly higher in CIN3+ cases than in controls across sequencing depths, while evenness did not differ. Because the number of T cells in each sample was unknown, differences in richness could reflect differing T-cell content rather than repertoire biology. By combining richness with V gene abundances, random forest classifiers separated cases from controls with an estimated AUC of around 0.85. Because of the cross-sectional design, the study could not determine whether the associations came before infection or resulted from infection, and neither effector/memory subsets nor HPV-specific T cells were isolated.

The CDR3 numbers 15 residues from cysteine through phenylalanine. The DNA shown is the part of the CDR3 that was read: 36 bases, in frame from base 1. V and J lose 0 bases and 1 base, and a span of 7 bases separates them. CDR1 and CDR2 were assigned from the germline V gene (reference sequence) as SEHNR and FQNEAQ. TCR beta CDR3 regions were amplified by multiplex PCR using the immunoSEQ assay from an average of about 1,200 ng genomic DNA per sample. Primer bias was corrected in the assay by using a complete synthetic TCR repertoire to establish an amplification baseline. The amplicons were sequenced using the Illumina platform. Concerning the study's data processing: Sequences were error-corrected by clustering with frequency ratios and a modified nearest-neighbor algorithm, then analyzed in the immunoSEQ Analyzer with IMGT gene definitions. At each rarefaction depth, TCR richness and evenness were averaged across 20 rarefaction repeats, and samples with fewer sequences than that depth were excluded. Relative abundances of V, D and J genes were compared between groups using Wilcoxon rank sum tests, with FDR correction applied. Blinded duplicates gave an intraclass correlation of 95.6% for TCR richness and an average of approximately 83% across some 69 gene segments. TCRdb limited this immuneACCESS table to in-frame rearrangements with V and J called. A share of clones is missing; checked studies link under half to unresolved V genes, and the rest is unexplained. Clone size and the V and J calls come from that table; the DNA yielded D and trimming. This sample's listing comprises about 28,000 clones. The ten biggest clones cover 17% of the sample.

The source of this sequence is a woman between 18 and 75 years old with a cervical HPV16 infection that either progressed to CIN3+ or cleared (not recorded which). This sequence uses TRBV7-9 and TRBJ2-1; possibly the D gene is TRBD1, per 5 matching bases. Source material: blood buffy coat. The CDR3 here reads CASSLAGVSYNEQFF. The DNA read from the CDR3 is TGTGCCAGCAGCTTAGCAGGGGTGTCCTACAATGAG.